This TCR beta chain was found in a study of cytomegalovirus exposure and HLA in healthy donors. Study observations and caveats: The authors later linked a missense DCLRE1C variant to TCR beta V- and J-gene trimming. Cytomegalovirus association was listed for around 180 TCR beta chains. The majority of CMV-associated TCR beta chains were reported as apparently HLA-restricted in a later analysis. Analyses of presence and absence presupposed an approximately uniform sequencing depth across donors.

V shed 5 bases and J shed 4 bases, with 14 bases lying between them. Germline values: CDR1 MNHEY, CDR2 SVGAGI. The CDR3 covers 15 residues. Both 60 Vbeta primers and 13 Jbeta primers went into the PCR. TCRdb's copy holds only in-frame clones and misses some; the assay was immunoSEQ multiplex PCR. The sample contains around 110,000 clones, 75% of which appear only once. This clone appeared a few times. The target antigen is unknown. The TCR originated in a male donor in good health and CMV-seropositive. Source material: PBMCs. The chain links TRBV6-5 to TRBJ1-4, with D tentatively TRBD1 (5 bases). CDR3 in DNA: TGTGCCAGCAGTAAGCGGCGGGGGGTTAATGAAAAACTGTTTTTT. Protein: CASSKRRGVNEKLFF.